Listed below are T cell receptor beta chains from one sample, sequenced in a study of shared clonotypes between healthy human individuals. Only in-frame clones appear in the TCRdb table, and some are missing; sequencing was by immunoSEQ multiplex PCR. The table lists about 960,000 clones, over 75% of them singletons, with about 1.5% in the top ten. Sequenced material: memory CD4+ T cells sorted from blood. These TCRs come from a man between 18 and 35 years old in good health. The CDR3 runs from the conserved cysteine through the conserved F or W. The D gene is left open where the match is weak. Not all rows give a size; the values are once, few, many and, for expanded clones, a class.

clone_size: -
v_call: TRBV2
j_call: TRBJ2-7
d_call: TRBD2
cdr3_length: 16
cdr3_aa: CASSPGGSGGIYEQYF
cdr3_nt: TGTGCCAGCAGCCCCGGGGGCAGCGGGGGGATCTACGAGCAGTACTTC

clone_size: -
v_call: TRBV7-2
j_call: TRBJ1-1
d_call: -
cdr3_length: 17
cdr3_aa: CASSLVSARVMNTEAFF
cdr3_nt: TGTGCCAGCAGCTTAGTATCCGCCAGGGTGATGAACACTGAAGCTTTCTTT

clone_size: -
v_call: TRBV28
j_call: TRBJ1-5
d_call: TRBD1
cdr3_length: 15
cdr3_aa: CASSRTGEGNQPQHF
cdr3_nt: TGTGCCAGCAGTCGAACAGGGGAAGGAAATCAGCCCCAGCATTTT

clone_size: few
v_call: TRBV30
j_call: TRBJ1-4
d_call: -
cdr3_length: 13
cdr3_aa: CAWSVMGREKLFF
cdr3_nt: TGTGCCTGGAGTGTAATGGGGCGTGAAAAACTGTTTTTT

clone_size: -
v_call: TRBV7-6
j_call: TRBJ1-5
d_call: -
cdr3_length: 13
cdr3_aa: CASSLDGNQPQHF
cdr3_nt: TGTGCCAGCAGCTTAGATGGTAATCAGCCCCAGCATTTT

clone_size: -
v_call: TRBV7-9
j_call: TRBJ1-4
d_call: -
cdr3_length: 13
cdr3_aa: CASSLDPTEKLFF
cdr3_nt: TGTGCCAGCAGTTTAGACCCAACTGAAAAACTGTTTTTT

clone_size: -
v_call: TRBV29-1
j_call: TRBJ1-5
d_call: -
cdr3_length: 12
cdr3_aa: CSVGELNQPQHF
cdr3_nt: TGCAGCGTTGGGGAGCTAAATCAGCCCCAGCATTTT

clone_size: -
v_call: TRBV10-1
j_call: TRBJ2-7
d_call: TRBD2
cdr3_length: 14
cdr3_aa: CASSAGLALNEQYF
cdr3_nt: TGCGCCAGCAGTGCGGGACTAGCGTTGAACGAGCAGTACTTC

clone_size: once
v_call: TRBV4-1
j_call: TRBJ2-5
d_call: -
cdr3_length: 13
cdr3_aa: CASSKYREETQYF
cdr3_nt: TGCGCCAGCAGTAAGTACAGGGAAGAGACCCAGTACTTC

clone_size: -
v_call: TRBV18
j_call: TRBJ2-2
d_call: -
cdr3_length: 16
cdr3_aa: CASSPPSGFNTGELFF
cdr3_nt: TGTGCCAGCTCACCACCGTCGGGGTTCAACACCGGGGAGCTGTTTTTT

clone_size: -
v_call: TRBV10-3
j_call: TRBJ1-2
d_call: -
cdr3_length: 15
cdr3_aa: CAISPGAASENGYTF
cdr3_nt: TGTGCCATCAGTCCGGGGGCAGCCTCCGAGAATGGCTACACCTTC

clone_size: -
v_call: TRBV7-2
j_call: TRBJ2-4
d_call: TRBD2
cdr3_length: 15
cdr3_aa: CASSLWGGAKNIQYF
cdr3_nt: TGTGCCAGCAGCCTCTGGGGGGGTGCCAAAAACATTCAGTACTTC

clone_size: -
v_call: TRBV10-3
j_call: TRBJ2-1
d_call: TRBD2
cdr3_length: 16
cdr3_aa: CAISELAGGSANEQFF
cdr3_nt: TGTGCCATCAGTGAGCTAGCGGGGGGATCAGCAAATGAGCAGTTCTTC

clone_size: -
v_call: TRBV5-4
j_call: TRBJ2-3
d_call: TRBD2
cdr3_length: 14
cdr3_aa: CASSATTSGDTQYF
cdr3_nt: TGTGCCAGCAGCGCAACGACTAGCGGGGATACGCAGTATTTT

clone_size: -
v_call: TRBV6-5
j_call: TRBJ1-6
d_call: TRBD1
cdr3_length: 15
cdr3_aa: CASSSGTGDTSPLHF
cdr3_nt: TGTGCCAGCAGTTCCGGGACAGGGGACACTTCACCCCTCCACTTT

clone_size: -
v_call: TRBV6-1
j_call: TRBJ2-7
d_call: -
cdr3_length: 11
cdr3_aa: CASNGGYEQYF
cdr3_nt: TGTGCCAGCAATGGGGGCTACGAGCAGTACTTC

clone_size: once
v_call: TRBV7-2
j_call: TRBJ1-5
d_call: -
cdr3_length: 14
cdr3_aa: CASSHGQTYQPQHF
cdr3_nt: TGTGCCAGCAGCCACGGACAGACTTATCAGCCCCAGCATTTT

clone_size: -
v_call: TRBV9
j_call: TRBJ2-1
d_call: TRBD1
cdr3_length: 16
cdr3_aa: CASSVGGRTGWNEQFF
cdr3_nt: TGTGCCAGCAGCGTAGGAGGGAGGACAGGGTGGAATGAGCAGTTCTTC

clone_size: -
v_call: TRBV6-5
j_call: TRBJ1-3
d_call: -
cdr3_length: 13
cdr3_aa: CASSYTTGNTIYF
cdr3_nt: TGTGCCAGCAGTTACACAACTGGAAACACCATATATTTT

clone_size: -
v_call: TRBV28
j_call: TRBJ1-4
d_call: -
cdr3_length: 12
cdr3_aa: CASRSYYEKLFF
cdr3_nt: TGTGCCAGCCGGAGTTATTATGAAAAACTGTTTTTT

clone_size: -
v_call: TRBV2
j_call: TRBJ2-3
d_call: -
cdr3_length: 14
cdr3_aa: CASSPLTSTDTQYF
cdr3_nt: TGTGCCAGCAGTCCGCTGACTAGCACAGATACGCAGTATTTT

clone_size: -
v_call: TRBV29-1
j_call: TRBJ2-1
d_call: -
cdr3_length: 15
cdr3_aa: CSAPEGGVSYNEQFF
cdr3_nt: TGCAGCGCCCCGGAGGGGGGGGTCTCCTACAATGAGCAGTTCTTC

clone_size: -
v_call: TRBV19
j_call: TRBJ2-7
d_call: -
cdr3_length: 14
cdr3_aa: CASSITGDGYEQYF
cdr3_nt: TGTGCCAGTAGTATAACTGGGGACGGCTACGAGCAGTACTTC

clone_size: -
v_call: TRBV11-2
j_call: TRBJ2-1
d_call: -
cdr3_length: 19
cdr3_aa: CASSFPQIPSGESYNEQFF
cdr3_nt: TGTGCCAGCAGCTTCCCGCAAATCCCCAGTGGCGAATCCTACAATGAGCAGTTCTTC

clone_size: once
v_call: TRBV7-6
j_call: TRBJ2-2
d_call: -
cdr3_length: 16
cdr3_aa: CASSLWAGRNTGELFF
cdr3_nt: TGTGCCAGCAGCTTATGGGCAGGCCGTAACACCGGGGAGCTGTTTTTT

clone_size: -
v_call: TRBV6-6
j_call: TRBJ1-6
d_call: -
cdr3_length: 15
cdr3_aa: CASSYREGGDSPLHF
cdr3_nt: TGTGCCAGCAGTTACAGGGAGGGGGGAGACTCACCCCTCCACTTT

clone_size: -
v_call: TRBV6-5
j_call: TRBJ1-6
d_call: TRBD1
cdr3_length: 15
cdr3_aa: CASSSQDRDNSPLHF
cdr3_nt: TGTGCCAGCAGTTCCCAGGACAGGGATAATTCACCCCTCCACTTT

clone_size: -
v_call: TRBV28
j_call: TRBJ1-5
d_call: -
cdr3_length: 17
cdr3_aa: CASSLWDPPRSNQPQHF
cdr3_nt: TGTGCCAGCAGTTTATGGGACCCGCCCCGGAGCAATCAGCCCCAGCATTTT

clone_size: few
v_call: TRBV30
j_call: TRBJ1-3
d_call: -
cdr3_length: 13
cdr3_aa: CAGTGISGNTIYF
cdr3_nt: TGTGCCGGCACAGGGATCTCTGGAAACACCATATATTTT